Listed here are 29 T cell receptor beta chains from one sample, sequenced in a study of T cell repertoires in cytomegalovirus infection. MiXCR, applied by TCRdb to the reads, yields one record per CDR3 protein. The sample yields 600,000 to 700,000 distinct CDR3 sequences, 30% to 40% seen once. Antigen specificity for these receptors is unknown. Sequencing was performed on cultured PBMCs, taken from culture after CMV antigen stimulation. The source is a human donor in good health (CMV status not recorded). Some clones in this sample may be carry-over from other donors' samples.

This clonotype was seen ten or more times. This chain uses TRBV12-3 or TRBV12-4 with TRBJ1-5; D is possibly TRBD1 (6 bases). The length of the CDR3 is 14 residues. The V end lost 6 bases, the J end lost 2 bases, and 11 bases lay between the germline ends. The CDR3 coding sequence is TGTGCCAGCAGCTGGGACACCGGCAATCAGCCCCAGCATTTT. It specifies CASSWDTGNQPQHF.

This clonotype showed up just a few times. The chain uses TRBV19 and TRBJ2-4; maybe TRBD1 (5 bases). Trimming stripped 3 bases from V and 6 bases from J, with 6 bases between. CDR3 size: 12 residues. Looked up from germline, CDR1 is LNHDA and CDR2 is SQIVND (reference sequence). The DNA of the CDR3 is TGTGCCAGTAGTATGCAGGGAAACATTCAGTACTTC. Translated, it gives CASSMQGNIQYF.

V and J are TRBV2 and TRBJ1-2; D is unclear. The CDR3 loop spans 13 amino acids. The V and J ends lost 6 bases and 3 bases respectively, with 11 bases between them. Germline V CDR1 and CDR2: SNHLY, FYNNEI. CDR3 amino acids: CASRMTRDYGYTF. The CDR3 DNA follows: TGTGCCAGCAGGATGACGAGGGACTATGGCTACACCTTC.

The chain joins TRBV5-1 to TRBJ1-4, with D maybe TRBD1 (5 bases). The CDR3 runs to 14 residues. Germline CDR1 and CDR2: SGHRS and YFSETQ. Trimming took off 1 base at V and 8 bases at J, with 12 bases between the two ends. The CDR3 here is CASSLRDGSEKLFF. CDR3 coding DNA: TGCGCCAGCAGCTTGCGGGACGGATCGGAAAAACTGTTTTTT.

This clonotype appeared a few times. The rearrangement links TRBV6-5 to TRBJ2-2; 8 bases are a match to TRBD2. The CDR3 extends over 18 amino acids. CDR1 is MNHEY, CDR2 SVGAGI, per germline. Trimming cost V 5 bases and J 6 bases; bases outside gene matches: 17. CDR3 loop: CASSLLSSIAGWSGELFF. For the CDR3, the DNA is TGTGCCAGCAGTCTACTCTCCTCTATAGCGGGATGGTCCGGGGAGCTGTTTTTT.

The rearrangement joins TRBV6-2 or TRBV6-3 to TRBJ2-7, with D possibly matching TRBD2 (6 bases). Germline CDR1 and CDR2: MNHEY and SVGEGT. The CDR3 is 14 amino acids. Deletions cut 7 bases from V and 3 bases from J, with 16 bases between. This chain's CDR3 is CASNPAGSLYEQYF. CDR3 sequence (DNA): TGTGCCAGCAACCCTGCCGGGAGTCTCTACGAGCAGTACTTC.

The chain employs TRBV12-3 or TRBV12-4 and TRBJ2-1, with 8 bases aligning to TRBD1. The CDR3 totals 13 residues. Trimming cost V 6 bases and J 10 bases; bases outside gene matches: 8. The CDR3 region is CASRPRTGSEQFF. The CDR3 region has the DNA TGTGCCAGCAGGCCAAGGACAGGGAGCGAGCAGTTCTTC.

This clonotype was detected ten times or more. The rearrangement joins TRBV7-2 to TRBJ2-3; a weak D match, TRBD2 (6 bases). V was pared by 2 bases and J by 1 base, with 7 bases between. Germline V gene lookup returns CDR1 SGHTA and CDR2 FQGNSA. The CDR3 is 14 residues long. In DNA form, the CDR3 reads TGTGCCAGCAGCTTATGGGAGGGCACAGATACGCAGTATTTT. It is translated as CASSLWEGTDTQYF.

This clonotype has only a few counts. The chain recombines TRBV18 with TRBJ1-5; 8 bases map to TRBD1. V dropped 5 bases and J dropped 6; count of bases not matched to a gene: 0. Germline V gene data show CDR1 as KGHSH and CDR2 as LQKENI. This CDR3 has 12 amino acids. The chain's CDR3 is CASSDRGQPQHF. The CDR3 DNA reads TGTGCCAGCTCAGACAGGGGTCAGCCCCAGCATTTT.

This clonotype appeared a single time. This chain joins TRBV18 and TRBJ2-5; D perhaps matches TRBD1 (5 bases). Germline CDR1 KGHSH, CDR2 LQKENI. V lost 2 bases and J lost 4, with 20 bases in between. The CDR3 sequence is 17 residues long. The CDR3 protein is CASSPDGARWGGETQYF. DNA of the CDR3: TGTGCCAGCTCACCAGATGGTGCCAGATGGGGCGGAGAGACCCAGTACTTC.

This clonotype was counted only a few times. The chain recombines TRBV24-1 with TRBJ2-1, with D hard to call. V was trimmed by 1 base and J by 6 bases, leaving 0 bases between them. The CDR3 contains 11 residues. Germline V gene lookup returns CDR1 KGHDR and CDR2 SFDVKD. Here the CDR3 reads CATSDFNEQFF. CDR3 nucleotide sequence: TGTGCCACCAGTGATTTCAATGAGCAGTTCTTC.

This clonotype was seen a few times. V and J are TRBV7-2 and TRBJ2-5; D remains unclear. CDR1 and CDR2 (germline): SGHTA, FQGNSA. The V gene lost 3 bases and the J gene lost 4 bases, with 12 bases spanning the gap. This CDR3 contains 14 residues. The CDR3 protein is CASSFGALIETQYF. The CDR3 nucleotides are TGTGCCAGCAGCTTTGGAGCGTTGATAGAGACCCAGTACTTC.

The gene calls are TRBV12-3 or TRBV12-4 and TRBJ2-1; 15 nucleotides align to TRBD2. V was pared by 6 bases and J by 1 base, with 10 bases of the junction left unmatched. The length of the CDR3 is 19 residues. CDR3 coding DNA: TGTGCCAGCAGATCTCCTCGGACTAGCGGGGGGGCTTCCTACAATGAGCAGTTCTTC. Protein product: CASRSPRTSGGASYNEQFF.

This clonotype appeared a few times. The CDR3 DNA is TGTGCCACACTTCGATGGGGGGCCCGTAGCTCTGGGGCCAACGTCCTGACTTTC. It translates to CATLRWGARSSGANVLTF. V is TRBV7-9 and J is TRBJ2-6, with D tentatively TRBD1 or TRBD2 (6 bases each). Germline assignment: CDR1 SEHNR and CDR2 FQNEAQ (reference sequence). This CDR3 spans 18 amino acids. Trimming took off 10 bases at V and 0 bases at J, with 22 bases between the two ends. The whole variable domain, filled in from reference TRBV7-9 and TRBJ2-6, reads DTGVSQNPRHKITKRGQNVTFRCDPISEHNRLYWYRQTLGQGPEFLTYFQNEAQLEKSRLLSDRFSAERPKGSFSTLEIQRTEQGDSAMYLCATLRWGARSSGANVLTFGAGSRLTVL.

This clonotype was counted a few times. The chain couples TRBV6-1 to TRBJ1-1; the D is unclear. The germline V gene has CDR1 MNHNS and CDR2 SASEGT. Deletions cut 7 bases from V and 0 bases from J, with 12 bases between. This CDR3 has 14 residues. CDR3 nucleotides: TGTGCCAGCACCGCCTGGGCGATGAACACTGAAGCTTTCTTT. Residues: CASTAWAMNTEAFF.

This chain links TRBV10-3 with TRBJ2-5; no clear D gene. From germline, CDR1 is ENHRY and CDR2 SYGVKD. Trimming removed 3 bases at V and 3 bases at J, with 11 bases between. The CDR3 length is 14 residues. CDR3 coding DNA: TGTGCCATCAGTGATCCAGGACGTAAAGAGACCCAGTACTTC. Its protein is CAISDPGRKETQYF.

V is TRBV20-1 and J is TRBJ2-1; 16 bases line up with TRBD2. Germline CDR1 reads DFQATT; CDR2 reads SNEGSKA (reference sequence). Trimming at V came to 6 bases and at J to 7 bases, leaving 6 bases not matched to a gene. The CDR3 has 15 amino acids. CDR3 residues: CSALGTSGRGNEQFF. For the CDR3, the DNA is TGCAGTGCGCTGGGGACTAGCGGGAGGGGAAATGAGCAGTTCTTC.

The gene calls are TRBV12-3 or TRBV12-4 and TRBJ2-7; maybe TRBD2 (6 bases). The CDR3 covers 14 residues. The germline V and J ends were trimmed by 7 bases and 6 bases, with 19 bases remaining between them. The CDR3 bases are TGTGCCAGCATGCAGGACTACCCAGGGACCGAGCAGTACTTC. Protein product: CASMQDYPGTEQYF.

CDR3 loop: CASSLGIRNTEAFF. For the CDR3, the DNA is TGTGCCAGCAGTCTGGGGATTCGGAACACTGAAGCTTTCTTT. The chain uses TRBV6-1 and TRBJ1-1; D is undetermined. Germline values: CDR1 MNHNS, CDR2 SASEGT. The CDR3 covers 14 residues. V was trimmed by 5 bases and J by 1 base, leaving 11 bases between them.

Many counts were recorded for this clonotype. The chain has TRBV7-2 and TRBJ1-5, with D tentatively TRBD1 (5 bases). CDR1 and CDR2 from the germline V gene are SGHTA and FQGNSA. V shed 8 bases and J shed 9 bases, with 20 bases lying between them. This CDR3 has 14 amino acids. In nucleotides, the CDR3 is TGTGCCAGCCTCTTAGGGGCGGGCGCAGGGCCCCAGCATTTT. It is translated as CASLLGAGAGPQHF.

This clonotype was detected only a few times. The gene calls are TRBV7-2 and TRBJ1-1; D is possibly TRBD1 (5 bases). The CDR3 sequence is 14 residues long. In germline, CDR1 is SGHTA, CDR2 FQGNSA. V dropped 2 bases and J dropped 6 bases, with 13 bases sitting between them. The CDR3 here is CASSLFGGAAEAFF. In nucleotides, the CDR3 is TGTGCCAGCAGCTTATTTGGAGGGGCGGCTGAAGCTTTCTTT.

The V and J genes are TRBV5-4 and TRBJ2-5; the D gene is possibly TRBD1 (6 bases). The CDR3 runs 15 residues. V lost 4 bases, J lost 4 bases, and 17 bases lay in between. CDR1 SGHNT and CDR2 YYREEE come from the germline V gene (reference sequence). CDR3 coding DNA: TGTGCCAGCAGCAAGAAACAACAGGGCAGAGAGACCCAGTACTTC. It specifies CASSKKQQGRETQYF.

The chain links TRBV28 to TRBJ1-4; 8 nucleotides align to TRBD1. CDR1 and CDR2 (germline): MDHEN, SYDVKM. The CDR3 is made up of 15 amino acids. With 5 bases clipped from V and 6 bases from J, the junction kept 8 bases outside the gene matches. In DNA form, the CDR3 reads TGTGCCAGCAGTGCCCCAACAGGGGGGGATGAAAAACTGTTTTTT. This gives the protein CASSAPTGGDEKLFF.

The V and J genes are TRBV6-2 or TRBV6-3 and TRBJ2-5; unclear D gene. V was cut by 7 bases and J by 5 bases, with 20 bases left in between. The CDR3 length is 15 residues. In germline, CDR1 is MNHEY, CDR2 SVGEGT. The CDR3 reads CASNLRGLFPETQYF. DNA for the CDR3: TGTGCCAGCAATCTGAGAGGCTTATTCCCGGAGACCCAGTACTTC.

This clonotype came up once. The chain has TRBV7-2 and TRBJ2-7; weak D call: TRBD2 (5 bases). This CDR3 is 14 amino acids long. Germline CDR1 SGHTA, CDR2 FQGNSA. Trimming took off 6 bases at V and 4 bases at J, with 16 bases between the two ends. CDR3 protein: CASREGRGKYEQYF. DNA of the CDR3: TGTGCCAGCAGAGAAGGACGGGGTAAATACGAGCAGTACTTC.

The chain links TRBV7-9 to TRBJ2-7, with D perhaps TRBD2 (6 bases). CDR1 and CDR2 (germline): SEHNR, FQNEAQ (reference sequence). The CDR3 has 14 amino acids. V was shortened by 2 bases and J by 6 bases, with 14 bases between the two germline ends. The CDR3 nucleotides read TGTGCCAGCAGCTTACCGGGAGTCCCCCTCGAGCAGTACTTC. This gives the protein CASSLPGVPLEQYF.

This clonotype has just a few counts. V usage is TRBV6-1 and J usage is TRBJ2-5; TRBD2 agrees at 14 bases. CDR3 length: 16 residues. J gave up 4 bases and V 4 bases, and 5 bases lay outside the gene matches. Germline assignment: CDR1 MNHNS and CDR2 SASEGT. As DNA, the CDR3 is TGTGCCAGCAGTGCACAGACTAGCGGGGGGGCAGAGACCCAGTACTTC. Protein product: CASSAQTSGGAETQYF.

The rearrangement uses TRBV11-2 and TRBJ1-5; D gene ambiguous. Germline loops: CDR1 SGHAT, CDR2 FQNNGV. The V end was cut by 5 bases, the J end by 4 bases, with 9 bases between. The CDR3 totals 13 residues. CDR3 loop: CASSRALNQPQHF. The CDR3 DNA sequence: TGTGCCAGCAGCCGGGCCTTAAATCAGCCCCAGCATTTT.

This clonotype was picked up one time. The CDR3 nucleotides are TGTGCCAGCAGCTTTAACCCTTCTGGGGCGTCGATCGAGCAGTACTTC. Residues: CASSFNPSGASIEQYF. This rearrangement joins TRBV6-8 to TRBJ2-7, with a possible D match to TRBD1 (5 bases). This CDR3 spans 16 amino acids. CDR1 is MNHGY, CDR2 SAAAGT, per germline. V lost 6 bases to trimming and J lost 6 bases, with 24 bases between them.